The 5 T cell receptor beta chains below all came from one sample that was sequenced in a study of blood T cell repertoires in COVID-19 (dated by TCRdb to the early 2020s). Library method: the immunoSEQ multiplex PCR assay. TCRdb limited this immuneACCESS table to in-frame rearrangements with V and J called. A share of clones is missing; checked studies link under half to unresolved V genes, and the rest is unexplained. This sample is represented by 90,000 to 100,000 clones; approximately 86% of them were singletons. Around 1.6% of the sample goes to the ten largest clones. The sequenced sample was peripheral blood. The receptor source for this set is a man aged 80 or over with acute or convalescent COVID-19.

The chain recombines TRBV9 with TRBJ2-3, with a tentative D call TRBD1 (6 bases). The V end lost 4 bases, the J end lost 2 bases, and 14 bases lay between the germline ends. The CDR3 runs to 15 residues. Germline CDR1 SGDLS, CDR2 YYNGEE. The DNA of the CDR3 is TGTGCCAGCAGCATAACACAGGGCCCCACAGATACGCAGTATTTT. This sequence encodes CASSITQGPTDTQYF.

The table lists this clone with a few counts. The J gene is TRBJ2-7, the V gene TRBV28; D is possibly TRBD1 (6 bases). This CDR3 is 13 amino acids long. Germline V lookup: CDR1 MDHEN, CDR2 SYDVKM. The V gene lost 8 bases and the J gene lost 2 bases, with 13 bases spanning the gap. CDR3 sequence (DNA): TGTGCCAGCTCCGGGACACACCCCTACGAGCAGTACTTC. Its protein is CASSGTHPYEQYF. The complete variable domain, with remaining parts taken from reference TRBV28 and TRBJ2-7, reads DVKVTQSSRYLVKRTGEKVFLECVQDMDHENMFWYRQDPGLGLRLIYFSYDVKMKEKGDIPEGYSVSREKKERFSLILESASTNQTSMYLCASSGTHPYEQYFGPGTRLTVT.

The rearrangement uses TRBV7-9 and TRBJ1-6; TRBD1 matches at 8 bases. The CDR3 loop spans 15 amino acids. The junction had 12 bases not matched to a gene; V was cut back by 3 bases and J by 14 bases. The germline gives CDR1 SEHNR, CDR2 FQNEAQ (reference sequence). The CDR3 region is CASSLGTGAEWALHF. The CDR3 nucleotides are TGTGCCAGCAGCTTGGGGACAGGCGCCGAATGGGCCCTCCACTTT.

The V call is TRBV4-3, the J call TRBJ1-1, with unresolved D. V dropped 1 base and J dropped 6 bases, with 9 bases sitting between them. Germline-derived CDR1 and CDR2 are LGHNA and YSLEER. This CDR3 region has 13 residues. DNA for the CDR3: TGCGCCAGCAGCCAAGGGCCCCTTTCTGAAGCTTTCTTT. The encoded protein is CASSQGPLSEAFF.

V is TRBV23-1 and J is TRBJ2-7; 11 bases match TRBD2. TRBV23-1 is assigned to the ORF class and has an uncertain function. V was pared by 0 bases and J by 6 bases, with 10 bases of the junction left unmatched. The CDR3 has 17 amino acids. This CDR3 reads CASSQSQGLAARGEQYF. The CDR3 nucleotides read TGCGCCAGCAGTCAATCCCAGGGACTAGCGGCCCGGGGCGAGCAGTACTTC.